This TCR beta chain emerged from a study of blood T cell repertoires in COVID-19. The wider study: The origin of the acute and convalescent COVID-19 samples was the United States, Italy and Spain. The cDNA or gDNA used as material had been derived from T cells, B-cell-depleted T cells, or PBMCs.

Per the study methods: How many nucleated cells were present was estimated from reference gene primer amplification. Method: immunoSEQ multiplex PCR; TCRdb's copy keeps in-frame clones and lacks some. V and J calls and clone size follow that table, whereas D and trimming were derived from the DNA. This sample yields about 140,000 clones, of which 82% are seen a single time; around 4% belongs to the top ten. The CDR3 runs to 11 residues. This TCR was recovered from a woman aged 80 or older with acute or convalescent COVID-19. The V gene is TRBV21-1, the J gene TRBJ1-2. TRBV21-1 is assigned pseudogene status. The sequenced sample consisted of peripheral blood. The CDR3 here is CASSKSDGYTF. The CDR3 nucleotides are TGTGCCAGCAGCAAATCGGATGGCTACACCTTC.